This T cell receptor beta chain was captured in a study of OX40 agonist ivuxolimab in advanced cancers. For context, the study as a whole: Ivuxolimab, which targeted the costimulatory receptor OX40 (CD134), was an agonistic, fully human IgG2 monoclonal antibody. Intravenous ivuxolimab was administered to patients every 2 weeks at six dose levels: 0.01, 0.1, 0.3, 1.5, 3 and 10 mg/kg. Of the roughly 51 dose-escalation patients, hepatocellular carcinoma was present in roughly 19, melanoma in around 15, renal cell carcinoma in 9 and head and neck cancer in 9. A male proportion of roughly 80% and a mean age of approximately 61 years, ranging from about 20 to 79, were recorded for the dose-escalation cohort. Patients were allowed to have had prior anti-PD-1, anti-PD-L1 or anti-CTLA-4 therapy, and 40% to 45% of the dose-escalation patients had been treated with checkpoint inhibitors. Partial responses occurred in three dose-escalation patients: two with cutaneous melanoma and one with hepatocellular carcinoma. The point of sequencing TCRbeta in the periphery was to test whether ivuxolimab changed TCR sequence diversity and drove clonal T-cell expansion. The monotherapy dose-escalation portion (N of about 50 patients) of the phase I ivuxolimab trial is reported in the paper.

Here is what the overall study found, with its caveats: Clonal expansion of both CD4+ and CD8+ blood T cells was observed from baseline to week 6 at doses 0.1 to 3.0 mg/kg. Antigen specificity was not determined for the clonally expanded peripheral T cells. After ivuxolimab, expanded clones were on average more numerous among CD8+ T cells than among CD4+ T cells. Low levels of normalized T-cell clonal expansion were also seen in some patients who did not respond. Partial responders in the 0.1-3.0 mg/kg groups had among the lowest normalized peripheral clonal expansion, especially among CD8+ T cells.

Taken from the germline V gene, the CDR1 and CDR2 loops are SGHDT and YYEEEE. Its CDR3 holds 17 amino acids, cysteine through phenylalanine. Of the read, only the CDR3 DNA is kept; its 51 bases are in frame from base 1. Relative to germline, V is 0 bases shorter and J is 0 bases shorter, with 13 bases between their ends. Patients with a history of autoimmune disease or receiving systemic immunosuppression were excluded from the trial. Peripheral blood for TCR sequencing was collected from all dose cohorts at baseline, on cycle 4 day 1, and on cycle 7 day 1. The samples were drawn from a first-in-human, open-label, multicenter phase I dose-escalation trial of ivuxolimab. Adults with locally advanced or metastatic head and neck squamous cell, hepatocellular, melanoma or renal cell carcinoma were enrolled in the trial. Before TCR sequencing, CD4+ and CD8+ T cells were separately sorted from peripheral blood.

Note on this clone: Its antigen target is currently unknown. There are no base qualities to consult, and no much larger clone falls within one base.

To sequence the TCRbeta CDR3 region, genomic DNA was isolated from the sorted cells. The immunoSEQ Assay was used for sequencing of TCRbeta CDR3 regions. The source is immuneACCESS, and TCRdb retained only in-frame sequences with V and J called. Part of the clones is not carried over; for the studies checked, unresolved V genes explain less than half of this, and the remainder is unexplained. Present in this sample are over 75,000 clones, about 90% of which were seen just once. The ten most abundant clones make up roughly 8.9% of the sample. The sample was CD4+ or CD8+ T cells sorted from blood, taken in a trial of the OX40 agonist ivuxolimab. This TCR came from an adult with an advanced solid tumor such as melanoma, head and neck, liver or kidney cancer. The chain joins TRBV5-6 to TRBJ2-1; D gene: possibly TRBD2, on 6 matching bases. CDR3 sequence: CASSLGTGANSYNEQFF. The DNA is TGTGCCAGCAGCTTGGGTACGGGAGCGAACTCCTACAATGAGCAGTTCTTC.